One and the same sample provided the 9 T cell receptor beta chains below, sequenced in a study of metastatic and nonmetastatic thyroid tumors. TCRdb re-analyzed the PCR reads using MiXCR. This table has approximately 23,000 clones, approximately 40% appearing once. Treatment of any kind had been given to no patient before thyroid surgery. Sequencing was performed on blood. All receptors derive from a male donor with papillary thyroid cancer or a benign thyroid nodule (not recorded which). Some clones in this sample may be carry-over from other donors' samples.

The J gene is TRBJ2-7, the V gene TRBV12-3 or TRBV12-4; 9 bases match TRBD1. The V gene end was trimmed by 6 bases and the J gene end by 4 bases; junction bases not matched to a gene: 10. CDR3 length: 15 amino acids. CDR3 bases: TGTGCCAGCAGGTTCCGGGGACAGGGAATGTACGAGCAGTACTTC. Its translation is CASRFRGQGMYEQYF.

CDR3 DNA: TGTGCCAGCAGCCTACGCAATCAGCCCCAGCATTTT. Protein: CASSLRNQPQHF. The genes are TRBV12-3 or TRBV12-4 and TRBJ1-5; D unclear. Deletions cut 6 bases from V and 2 bases from J, with 5 bases between. The CDR3 extends over 12 amino acids.

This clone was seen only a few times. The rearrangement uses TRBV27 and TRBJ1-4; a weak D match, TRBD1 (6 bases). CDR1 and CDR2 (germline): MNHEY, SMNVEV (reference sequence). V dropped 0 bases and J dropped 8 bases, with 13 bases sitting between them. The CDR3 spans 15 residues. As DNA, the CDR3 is TGTGCCAGCAGTTTATCAAAACTCGGGGGCGAAAAACTGTTTTTT. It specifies CASSLSKLGGEKLFF.

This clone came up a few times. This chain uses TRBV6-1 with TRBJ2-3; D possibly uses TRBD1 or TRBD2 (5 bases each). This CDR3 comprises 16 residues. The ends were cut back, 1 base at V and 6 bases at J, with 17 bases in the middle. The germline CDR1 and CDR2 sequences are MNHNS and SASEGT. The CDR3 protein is CASSEGWDVGSDTQYF. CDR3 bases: TGTGCCAGCAGTGAAGGTTGGGACGTCGGATCGGATACGCAGTATTTT.

The CDR3 here is CASSEGRGRGYGYTF. CDR3 in DNA: TGTGCCAGCTCCGAAGGCCGGGGGCGAGGCTATGGCTACACCTTC. The rearrangement links TRBV18 to TRBJ1-2; TRBD1 is a possible D gene (6 bases). The length of the CDR3 is 15 residues. V lost 6 bases and J lost 4, with 18 bases in between. Germline values: CDR1 KGHSH, CDR2 LQKENI.

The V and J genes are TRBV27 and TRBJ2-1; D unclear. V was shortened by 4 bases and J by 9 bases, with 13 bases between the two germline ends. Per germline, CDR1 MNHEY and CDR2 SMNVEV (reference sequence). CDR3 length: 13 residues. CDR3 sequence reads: CASSSGPTSEQFF. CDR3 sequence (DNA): TGTGCCAGCAGTTCCGGGCCTACGAGTGAGCAGTTCTTC.

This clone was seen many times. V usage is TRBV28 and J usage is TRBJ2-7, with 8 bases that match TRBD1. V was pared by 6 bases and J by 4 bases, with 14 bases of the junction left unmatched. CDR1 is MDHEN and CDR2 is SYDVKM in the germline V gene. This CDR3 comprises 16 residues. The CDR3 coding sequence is TGTGCCAGCAGCCCGAGAACAGGGGGGCTGTTTTACGAGCAGTACTTC. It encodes CASSPRTGGLFYEQYF.

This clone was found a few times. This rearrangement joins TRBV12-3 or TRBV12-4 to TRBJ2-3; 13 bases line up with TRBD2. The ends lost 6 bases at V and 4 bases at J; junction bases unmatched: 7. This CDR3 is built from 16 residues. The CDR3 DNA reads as TGTGCCAGCAGCTATTGGACTAGCGGGAGATCAGATACGCAGTATTTT. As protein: CASSYWTSGRSDTQYF.

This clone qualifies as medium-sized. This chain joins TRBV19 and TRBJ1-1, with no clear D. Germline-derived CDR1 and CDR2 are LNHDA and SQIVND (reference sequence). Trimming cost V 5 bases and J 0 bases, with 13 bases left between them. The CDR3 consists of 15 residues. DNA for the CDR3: TGTGCCAGTAGTCCGCGCAGCACAATGAACACTGAAGCTTTCTTT. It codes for CASSPRSTMNTEAFF.